This T cell receptor (beta chain) was sequenced for a study of cytomegalovirus exposure and HLA in healthy donors. This clone was counted only a few times. What it recognizes is unknown. The germline V gene encodes CDR1 SGHKS and CDR2 YYEKEE (reference sequence). The CDR3 is 14 residues long. The V segment lost 2 bases and the J segment 1 base; nucleotides outside the gene matches: 3. Researchers ran the PCR with 60 Vbeta and 13 Jbeta primers. Generated by immunoSEQ multiplex PCR, the TCRdb table keeps only in-frame clones and is missing some. The table includes about 160,000 clones, over 65% detected once. Study-wide results and limits: Most TCR sequences were seen very rarely across donors, but some public TCRs occurred in many. The likely explanation for a cluster of highly shared sequence variants was sequencing artifact. The authors later found HLA-associated TCR beta chains more clonally expanded than equally common others. As a later analysis revealed, the rate of TCR association differed by HLA locus, with DRB1 most and HLA-C fewest.

The rearrangement joins TRBV5-5 to TRBJ2-7, with TRBD1 matching over 7 bases. The TCR comes from a man aged 35 to 55 in good health and CMV-seropositive. Sequences were obtained from PBMCs. The CDR3 sequence: CASSFDRASYEQYF. The CDR3 DNA follows: TGTGCCAGCAGCTTTGACAGGGCATCCTACGAGCAGTACTTC.